Sequencing of this T cell receptor beta chain was carried out in a study of control samples from healthy donors and cancer patients. Germline assignment: CDR1 SEHNR and CDR2 FQNEAQ (reference sequence). The CDR3 spans 14 residues. With V trimmed by 6 bases and J by 4 bases, 8 bases remained unmatched. Only in-frame clones appear in the TCRdb table, and some are missing; sequencing was by immunoSEQ multiplex PCR. The data show some 130,000 clones, 80% to 95% seen once. The sequenced sample consisted of blood. This chain joins TRBV7-9 and TRBJ1-2; 7 bases are shared with TRBD1. This sequence originates from a woman in her forties or fifties in good health. CDR3 loop: CASSKGTGVYGYTF. The CDR3 region has the DNA TGTGCCAGCAGTAAAGGAACAGGGGTCTATGGCTACACCTTC.